This is a list of T cell receptor beta chains from one sample in a study of blood T cells in healthy people across ages. TCRdb called the 5' RACE reads again in MiXCR, with one record for every CDR3 protein. The sample includes 550,000 to 650,000 distinct CDR3 sequences, 25% to 30% of them seen just once. Sequencing input: blood. All receptors come from an elderly woman in good health. Both conserved end residues are part of each CDR3. Each record gives: D gene, V gene, J gene, clone size, CDR3 protein, CDR3 DNA. The D gene is left open where the match is weak. Clone size is not always given. Where it is, it says once, few, many or a class for expanded clones.

D: -; V: TRBV20-1; J: TRBJ1-5; size: -; CDR3: CSARAGANQPQHF; DNA: TGCAGTGCTAGGGCCGGCGCCAATCAGCCCCAGCATTTT
D: TRBD2; V: TRBV20-1; J: TRBJ2-3; size: many; CDR3: CSARAGLAGRPGTQYF; DNA: TGCAGTGCTAGAGCCGGCCTAGCGGGGAGGCCCGGTACGCAGTATTTT
D: -; V: TRBV19; J: TRBJ1-5; size: -; CDR3: CASSIRGQPQHF; DNA: TGTGCCAGTAGTATTAGGGGTCAGCCCCAGCATTTT
D: TRBD1; V: TRBV29-1; J: TRBJ2-2; size: few; CDR3: CSGGQGASGELFF; DNA: TGCAGCGGGGGACAGGGGGCGAGCGGGGAGCTGTTTTTT
D: TRBD1; V: TRBV30; J: TRBJ1-1; size: -; CDR3: CAWIDRAYTEAFF; DNA: TGTGCCTGGATCGACAGGGCCTACACTGAAGCTTTCTTT
D: -; V: TRBV6-5; J: TRBJ1-2; size: many; CDR3: CASSYSRDGGYGYTF; DNA: TGTGCCAGCAGTTACTCCCGGGACGGAGGTTATGGCTACACCTTC
D: TRBD1; V: TRBV29-1; J: TRBJ2-2; size: few; CDR3: CSAMGQYTGELFF; DNA: TGCAGCGCTATGGGACAGTACACCGGGGAGCTGTTTTTT
D: -; V: TRBV9; J: TRBJ1-1; size: -; CDR3: CASSRYAGGSEAFF; DNA: TGTGCCAGCAGCAGATATGCCGGGGGGTCTGAAGCTTTCTTT
D: -; V: TRBV5-1; J: TRBJ1-2; size: few; CDR3: CASSLDVGQGYTF; DNA: TGCGCCAGCAGCTTGGATGTAGGCCAAGGCTACACCTTC
D: TRBD2; V: TRBV9; J: TRBJ2-2; size: many; CDR3: CASSVVAGDTGELFF; DNA: TGTGCCAGCAGCGTAGTCGCGGGGGACACCGGGGAGCTGTTTTTT
D: TRBD1; V: TRBV24-1; J: TRBJ2-2; size: -; CDR3: CATEGTALGGELFF; DNA: TGTGCCACCGAGGGGACAGCCTTAGGCGGGGAGCTGTTTTTT